This passage covers 15 T cell receptor beta chains from one sample sequenced in a study of blood T cell repertoires in COVID-19. The method was immunoSEQ multiplex PCR; TCRdb's version includes in-frame clones alone and lacks a portion of them. The data hold approximately 240,000 clones, with approximately 81% observed a single time. The specimen sequenced was peripheral blood. These receptors were taken from a man in his forties or fifties who had recovered from COVID-19.

The chain links TRBV6-5 to TRBJ2-7; 9 bases align to TRBD1. Germline V gene lookup returns CDR1 MNHEY and CDR2 SVGAGI. This CDR3 is 14 amino acids long. V gave up 6 bases and J gave up 7 bases; unmatched junction bases: 10. The CDR3 DNA reads TGTGCCAGCAGCTCCGGGACAGGGTTCTCAGAGCAGTACTTC. Its translation: CASSSGTGFSEQYF.

About this clone itself: The same CDR3 arises from other DNA sequences in this sample as well. The chain recombines TRBV28 with TRBJ1-5, with D unclear. Trimming took off 3 bases at V and 0 bases at J, with 3 bases between the two ends. Germline CDR1 MDHEN, CDR2 SYDVKM. The CDR3 loop spans 13 amino acids. The CDR3 DNA reads TGTGCCAGCAGTTTTTATAGCAATCAGCCCCAGCATTTT. This translates into CASSFYSNQPQHF.

This sequence joins TRBV29-1 and TRBJ1-2; 7 positions agree with TRBD1. Looked up from germline, CDR1 is SQVTM and CDR2 is ANQGSEA. This CDR3 is built from 18 residues. V lost 0 bases and J lost 4; bases outside the gene matches: 17. The CDR3 spells CSVEDRFRGTRKSYGYTF. In DNA form, the CDR3 reads TGCAGCGTTGAAGATCGTTTCAGGGGGACGAGGAAGAGCTATGGCTACACCTTC.

This sequence joins TRBV6-1 and TRBJ2-7; TRBD1 matches 7 bases. The CDR3 loop spans 18 amino acids. V was clipped by 4 bases and J by 2 bases; unmatched bases: 17. Germline CDR1 reads MNHNS; CDR2 reads SASEGT. The CDR3 loop reads CASSVTLLRTGSTYEQYF. The CDR3 DNA reads as TGTGCCAGCAGTGTTACCCTCCTCCGGACAGGTTCTACCTACGAGCAGTACTTC.

This chain joins TRBV7-9 and TRBJ2-7; TRBD1 agrees at 8 bases. In germline, CDR1 is SEHNR, CDR2 FQNEAQ (reference sequence). After removal of 5 bases from V and 5 bases from J, the junction contained 11 bases not matched to a gene. CDR3 length: 15 amino acids. CDR3 residues: CASSHDRGYRHEQYF. As DNA, the CDR3 is TGTGCCAGCAGCCACGACAGGGGCTACCGCCACGAGCAGTACTTC. The variable domain in full, completed from reference TRBV7-9 and TRBJ2-7, reads DTGVSQNPRHKITKRGQNVTFRCDPISEHNRLYWYRQTLGQGPEFLTYFQNEAQLEKSRLLSDRFSAERPKGSFSTLEIQRTEQGDSAMYLCASSHDRGYRHEQYFGPGTRLTVT.

The chain combines TRBV19 with TRBJ2-1, with D possibly matching TRBD1 (6 bases). CDR1 and CDR2 from the germline V gene are LNHDA and SQIVND (reference sequence). The CDR3 covers 15 residues. The ends were cut back, 6 bases at V and 0 bases at J, with 12 bases in the middle. In DNA form, the CDR3 reads TGTGCCAGTAGCAGACAGGCGAGCTCCTACAATGAGCAGTTCTTC. Its translation is CASSRQASSYNEQFF.

The genes are TRBV5-8 and TRBJ2-5; TRBD1 matches 7 bases. Germline CDR1 is SGHTS and CDR2 is YDEGEE. The CDR3 runs to 13 residues. The J segment lost 5 bases and the V segment lost 4 bases, leaving 5 bases of the junction unmatched. The CDR3 region is CASSQDRWETQYF. The CDR3 DNA follows: TGTGCCAGCAGCCAGGACAGGTGGGAGACCCAGTACTTC.

The chain joins TRBV14 to TRBJ2-5; D gene unclear. The CDR3 covers 14 residues. Germline CDR1 and CDR2: SGHDN and FVKESK. Trimming removed 4 bases from V and 2 bases from J, with 11 bases in between. DNA of the CDR3: TGTGCCAGCAGCCCCGACATCGTACAAGAGACCCAGTACTTC. Translated: CASSPDIVQETQYF.

This clone was observed a handful of times. This chain links TRBV5-1 with TRBJ1-4, with D tentatively TRBD1 (5 bases). Trimming left V 5 bases short and J 4 bases short, with 15 bases between. The V gene's germline CDR1 is SGHRS and CDR2 YFSETQ. The CDR3 is 15 amino acids. As DNA, the CDR3 is TGCGCCAGCAGAATCACAGGTGCTTTTAATGAAAAACTGTTTTTT. This gives the protein CASRITGAFNEKLFF.

The chain joins TRBV2 to TRBJ2-1; 7 bases are shared with TRBD2. From germline, CDR1 is SNHLY and CDR2 FYNNEI. The CDR3 has 15 amino acids. Unmatched junction bases numbered 9, after V lost 4 bases and J lost 6 bases. The CDR3 spells CASSGRTRIPNEQFF. In nucleotides, the CDR3 is TGTGCCAGCAGTGGGAGGACTAGGATACCCAATGAGCAGTTCTTC.

The chain has TRBV18 and TRBJ2-7; TRBD2 agrees at 7 bases. This CDR3 region has 14 residues. J lost 0 bases, V lost 6 bases, and 5 bases had no gene match. The germline V gene has CDR1 KGHSH and CDR2 LQKENI. CDR3 coding DNA: TGTGCCAGCTCCGCTCTAGCGGTCTCCTACGAGCAGTACTTC. Translation: CASSALAVSYEQYF.

The rearrangement uses TRBV7-8 and TRBJ2-1; D might be TRBD1 (6 bases). Trimming removed 4 bases at V and 0 bases at J, with 10 bases between. The CDR3 contains 15 residues. Germline lookup yields CDR1 SGHVS and CDR2 FQNEAQ. This CDR3 reads CASSSTGSSYNEQFF. Here the CDR3 DNA reads TGTGCCAGCAGCTCGACAGGCAGCTCCTACAATGAGCAGTTCTTC. Together with reference TRBV7-8 and TRBJ2-1, the CDR3 gives the full variable domain: GAGVSQSPRYKVAKRGQDVALRCDPISGHVSLFWYQQALGQGPEFLTYFQNEAQLDKSGLPSDRFFAERPEGSVSTLKIQRTQQEDSAVYLCASSSTGSSYNEQFFGPGTRLTVL.

V gene TRBV3-1 (or the pseudogene TRBV3-2) combines with J gene TRBJ2-7; 10 nucleotides match TRBD2. V lost 0 bases, J lost 5 bases, and 7 bases stayed unmatched. Germline lookup yields CDR1 LGHDT and CDR2 YNNKEL (reference sequence). This CDR3 has 16 amino acids. CDR3 region: CASSQESLAGAHEQYF. The CDR3 nucleotides are TGTGCCAGCAGCCAAGAAAGCCTAGCGGGAGCCCACGAGCAGTACTTC.

The CDR3 DNA reads TGTGCCAGCTCACCACAAGGGACTAGCGCTCTGGTAGAGACCCAGTACTTC. Amino acids: CASSPQGTSALVETQYF. The J gene is TRBJ2-5, the V gene TRBV18; 10 bases are shared with TRBD2. Trimming removed 1 base from V and 4 bases from J; junction bases left unmatched: 9. CDR1 is KGHSH and CDR2 is LQKENI in the germline V gene. This CDR3 is built from 17 residues.

The chain combines TRBV7-9 with TRBJ1-2; no reliable D call. Per germline, CDR1 SEHNR and CDR2 FQNEAQ (reference sequence). The ends were cut back, 2 bases at V and 1 base at J, with 5 bases in the middle. This CDR3 is built from 13 residues. CDR3: CASSLNSNYGYTF. In DNA, the CDR3 is TGTGCCAGCAGCTTAAACAGTAACTATGGCTACACCTTC.